This T cell receptor (beta chain) was identified during a study of T cells in Graves' hyperthyroidism and ophthalmopathy. V lost 2 bases and J lost 7, with 14 bases in between. The CDR3 contains 13 residues. CDR1 SQVTM and CDR2 ANQGSEA come from the germline V gene. Researchers amplified the TCR beta CDR3 regions from RNA transcripts. The TCR CDR3 was amplified in a first-round RT-PCR using the HTBI primer set. TCRdb independently ran MiXCR on the multiplex PCR reads; one entry per CDR3 protein. The table records hundreds of thousands of distinct CDR3 sequences, roughly 14% of them present only once. Study-wide points: Ophthalmopathy was told apart from stable hyperthyroidism by a 13 V-J model.

This clonotype was seen many times. The target antigen is unknown. Investigators excluded patients with uncontrolled infection, other autoimmune disease, pregnancy or lactation. Sequenced: blood. V is TRBV29-1 and J is TRBJ1-1, with D possibly TRBD1 on 5 matching bases. The TCR comes from a woman in her 30s with Graves' hyperthyroidism. Here the CDR3 reads CSVESGHSGEAFF. The CDR3 region has the DNA TGCAGCGTTGAATCCGGACACTCCGGTGAAGCTTTCTTT.